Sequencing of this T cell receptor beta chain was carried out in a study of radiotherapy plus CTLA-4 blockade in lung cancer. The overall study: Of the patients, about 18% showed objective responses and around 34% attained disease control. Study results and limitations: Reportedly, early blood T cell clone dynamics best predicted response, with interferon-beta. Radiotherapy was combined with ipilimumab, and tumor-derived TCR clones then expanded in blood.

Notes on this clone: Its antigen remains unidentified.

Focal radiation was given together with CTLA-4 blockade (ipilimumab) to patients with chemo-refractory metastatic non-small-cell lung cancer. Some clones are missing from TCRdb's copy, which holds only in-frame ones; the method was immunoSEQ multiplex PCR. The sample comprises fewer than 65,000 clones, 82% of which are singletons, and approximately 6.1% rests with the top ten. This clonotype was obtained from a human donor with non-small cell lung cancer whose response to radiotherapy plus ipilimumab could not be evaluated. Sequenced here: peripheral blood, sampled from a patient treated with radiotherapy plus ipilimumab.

The CDR3 nucleotides are TGTGCCAGCAGCGCCGGACAGGGGCTTGCGGAGACCCAGTACTTC. Translation gives CASSAGQGLAETQYF. The chain joins TRBV7-9 to TRBJ2-5; 9 bases fit TRBD1. J gave up 5 bases and V 5 bases, and 9 bases lay outside the gene matches. Looked up from germline, CDR1 is SEHNR and CDR2 is FQNEAQ (reference sequence). The CDR3 consists of 15 residues.